The 14 T cell receptor beta chains reported below all come from one sample, sequenced in a study of CD8+CD57+ T cells in acquired aplastic anemia. Genomic DNA, serving as template, underwent TCR beta VDJ and CDR3 profiling. In TCRdb, the reads were re-called with MiXCR into one record per CDR3 protein. The sample yields about 160,000 distinct CDR3 sequences, roughly 43% seen once. Sequencing was done on patients that had shown CD8+CD57+ cell expansion by flow cytometry. Source material: sorted CD4+, CD8+, or CD8+CD57+ T cells (not recorded which) from PBMCs. The receptor source for this set is a human donor with aplastic anemia.

The chain joins TRBV24-1 to TRBJ2-7; D gene unclear. V dropped 7 bases and J dropped 1 base, with 13 bases sitting between them. Germline V gives CDR1 KGHDR, CDR2 SFDVKD. The CDR3 spans 14 residues. CDR3 region: CATSTGPGSYEQYF. The CDR3 DNA reads as TGTGCCACCAGCACCGGGCCCGGTTCCTACGAGCAGTACTTC.

Only a few counts were recorded for this clonotype. The chain combines TRBV6-1 with TRBJ2-3; 9 positions agree with TRBD2. From germline, CDR1 is MNHNS and CDR2 SASEGT. This CDR3 has 16 residues. The V segment lost 3 bases and the J segment 8 bases; nucleotides outside the gene matches: 12. In nucleotides, the CDR3 is TGTGCCAGCAGTGATTTAGCGGGAGAAGACCTCCGTACGCAGTATTTT. This sequence encodes CASSDLAGEDLRTQYF.

This rearrangement joins TRBV19 to TRBJ2-1; TRBD2 agrees at 15 bases. V lost 5 bases to trimming and J lost 8 bases; unmatched junction nucleotides: 4. Per germline, CDR1 LNHDA and CDR2 SQIVND (reference sequence). The CDR3 length is 15 residues. The CDR3 region has the DNA TGTGCCAGTAGTGTGGGACTAGCGGGAGGCCATGAGCAGTTCTTC. It translates to CASSVGLAGGHEQFF.

This chain uses TRBV11-2 with TRBJ1-4; D is possibly TRBD1 (6 bases). V was shortened by 5 bases and J by 12 bases, with 13 bases between the two germline ends. The CDR3 spans 12 residues. Looked up from germline, CDR1 is SGHAT and CDR2 is FQNNGV. CDR3 in amino acids: CASSTQGGELFF. The CDR3 DNA is TGTGCCAGCAGCACACAGGGAGGGGAACTGTTTTTT.

This clonotype was detected only once. The chain is built from TRBV7-2 and TRBJ2-7, with 15 bases matching TRBD2. Germline V CDR1 and CDR2: SGHTA, FQGNSA. V was clipped by 6 bases and J by 9 bases; unmatched bases: 3. This CDR3 comprises 13 residues. CDR3 coding DNA: TGTGCCAGCAGGGGACTAGCGGGAGGTGGGCAGTACTTC. Its protein product is CASRGLAGGGQYF.

The rearrangement links TRBV6-5 to TRBJ1-6; TRBD1 might be the D (6 bases). The germline V gene encodes CDR1 MNHEY and CDR2 SVGAGI. The CDR3 has 14 residues. Trimming removed 1 base at V and 10 bases at J, with 11 bases between. CDR3 protein: CASSYFRGRSPLHF. CDR3 nucleotides: TGTGCCAGCAGTTACTTTAGGGGGAGATCACCCCTCCACTTT.

In this sample, this clonotype turned up a few times. V usage is TRBV30 and J usage is TRBJ2-5, with 7 positions matching TRBD2. The J segment lost 2 bases and the V segment lost 2 bases, leaving 5 bases of the junction unmatched. Germline-derived CDR1 and CDR2 are GTSNPN and SVGIG (reference sequence). This CDR3 spans 14 amino acids. CDR3 coding DNA: TGTGCCTGGAGTATGACCGGGGGGCAAGAGACCCAGTACTTC. This translates into CAWSMTGGQETQYF.

In its sample, this clonotype was seen many times. V gene TRBV2 combines with J gene TRBJ1-5; 9 positions agree with TRBD1. This CDR3 region has 16 residues. V gave up 6 bases and J gave up 5 bases; unmatched junction bases: 11. Germline CDR1 SNHLY, CDR2 FYNNEI. The CDR3 DNA reads as TGTGCCAGCAGCTGGGACAGGGCGAGGGGGGATCAGCCCCAGCATTTT. Translated: CASSWDRARGDQPQHF.

The chain employs TRBV5-1 and TRBJ2-3, with D perhaps matching TRBD1 (6 bases). This CDR3 contains 14 residues. Germline V CDR1 and CDR2: SGHRS, YFSETQ. Trimming cost V 5 bases and J 5 bases, with 15 bases left between them. CDR3 bases: TGCGCCAGCAGGAGGGCCTCAGGGGAAGATACGCAGTATTTT. Protein sequence: CASRRASGEDTQYF.

The chain links TRBV20-1 to TRBJ2-1; 10 positions agree with TRBD2. Germline loops: CDR1 DFQATT, CDR2 SNEGSKA (reference sequence). The CDR3 contains 14 residues. The J segment lost 3 bases and the V segment lost 6 bases, leaving 5 bases of the junction unmatched. CDR3 sequence: CSAMGLAIYNEQFF. DNA of the CDR3: TGCAGTGCGATGGGACTAGCGATCTACAATGAGCAGTTCTTC.

The rearrangement joins TRBV2 to TRBJ2-7; D call uncertain. The CDR3 runs 12 residues. Germline loops: CDR1 SNHLY, CDR2 FYNNEI. The V end lost 6 bases, the J end lost 3 bases, and 9 bases lay between the germline ends. DNA of the CDR3: TGTGCCAGCAGCATACCGATCTACGAGCAGTACTTC. This encodes CASSIPIYEQYF.

The chain employs TRBV29-1 and TRBJ1-5; TRBD1 matches 7 bases. The CDR3 runs to 13 residues. Germline CDR1 SQVTM, CDR2 ANQGSEA. J was trimmed by 6 bases and V by 5 bases; bases with no gene match: 7. In DNA, the CDR3 is TGCAGCGTTTTAACAGGGGTGAGTCAGCCCCAGCATTTT. It is translated as CSVLTGVSQPQHF.

J is TRBJ2-7 and V is TRBV7-9; D could derive from TRBD1 or TRBD2 (7 bases each). The germline CDR1 and CDR2 sequences are SEHNR and FQNEAQ (reference sequence). The V gene lost 2 bases and the J gene lost 4 bases, with 12 bases spanning the gap. This CDR3 region has 14 residues. Here the CDR3 DNA reads TGTGCCAGCAGCTTATCAGGGGGGGCATACGAGCAGTACTTC. Amino acids: CASSLSGGAYEQYF.

Details on this clonotype: Since a much larger clone is just one base distant, this may be a read error. V and J are TRBV28 and TRBJ1-2; TRBD1 matches 8 bases. The CDR3 spans 13 residues. Germline CDR1 and CDR2: MDHEN and SYDVKM. CDR3 sequence: CASRSTGEDGYAF. The DNA for the CDR3 is TGTGCCAGCAGGTCGACAGGGGAGGATGGCTACGCCTTC.